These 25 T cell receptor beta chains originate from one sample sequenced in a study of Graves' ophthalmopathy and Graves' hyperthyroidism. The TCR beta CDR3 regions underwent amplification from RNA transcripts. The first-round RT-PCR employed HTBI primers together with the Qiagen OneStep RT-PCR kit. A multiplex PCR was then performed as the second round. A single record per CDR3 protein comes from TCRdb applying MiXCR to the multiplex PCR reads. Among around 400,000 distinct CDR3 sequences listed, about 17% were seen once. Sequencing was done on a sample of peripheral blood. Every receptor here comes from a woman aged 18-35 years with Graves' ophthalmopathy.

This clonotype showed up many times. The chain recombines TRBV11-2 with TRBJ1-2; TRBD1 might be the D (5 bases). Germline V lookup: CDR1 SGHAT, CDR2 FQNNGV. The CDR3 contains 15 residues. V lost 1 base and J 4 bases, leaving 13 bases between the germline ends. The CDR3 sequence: CASSLVGTASYGYTF. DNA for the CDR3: TGTGCCAGCAGCTTAGTAGGGACGGCCTCCTATGGCTACACCTTC.

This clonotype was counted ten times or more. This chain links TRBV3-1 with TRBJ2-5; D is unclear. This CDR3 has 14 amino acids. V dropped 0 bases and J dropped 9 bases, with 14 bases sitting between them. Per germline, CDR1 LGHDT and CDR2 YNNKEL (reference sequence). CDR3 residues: CASSQDGFPGPQYF. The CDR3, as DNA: TGTGCCAGCAGCCAAGACGGTTTCCCAGGTCCCCAGTACTTC.

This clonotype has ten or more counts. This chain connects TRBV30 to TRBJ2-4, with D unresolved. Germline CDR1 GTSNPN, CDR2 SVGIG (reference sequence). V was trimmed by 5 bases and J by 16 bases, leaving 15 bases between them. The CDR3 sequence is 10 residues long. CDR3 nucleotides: TGTGCCTGGGGTTTGGGCAGACGATACTTC. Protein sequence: CAWGLGRRYF.

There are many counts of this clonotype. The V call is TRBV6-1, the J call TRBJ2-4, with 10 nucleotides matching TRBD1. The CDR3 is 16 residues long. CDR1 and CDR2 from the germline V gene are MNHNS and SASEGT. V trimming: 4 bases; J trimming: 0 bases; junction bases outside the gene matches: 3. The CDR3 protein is CASSAGTGEAKNIQYF. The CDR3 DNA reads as TGTGCCAGCAGTGCCGGGACAGGGGAAGCCAAAAACATTCAGTACTTC.

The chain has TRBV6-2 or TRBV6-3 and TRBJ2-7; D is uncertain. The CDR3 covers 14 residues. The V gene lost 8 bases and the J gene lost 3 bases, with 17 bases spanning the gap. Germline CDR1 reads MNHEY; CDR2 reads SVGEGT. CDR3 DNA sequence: TGTGCCAGCTGCCACCCAGTTTTAGTCTACGAGCAGTACTTC. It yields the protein CASCHPVLVYEQYF.

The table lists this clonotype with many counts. Written as DNA, the CDR3 is TGTGCCATCAGTCCCGGGTCTCTCCCGGGGACTGAAGCTTTCTTT. Translating gives CAISPGSLPGTEAFF. The V gene is TRBV10-3, the J gene TRBJ1-1, with D unclear. V dropped 5 bases and J dropped 5 bases, with 18 bases sitting between them. The germline gives CDR1 ENHRY, CDR2 SYGVKD. This CDR3 spans 15 amino acids.

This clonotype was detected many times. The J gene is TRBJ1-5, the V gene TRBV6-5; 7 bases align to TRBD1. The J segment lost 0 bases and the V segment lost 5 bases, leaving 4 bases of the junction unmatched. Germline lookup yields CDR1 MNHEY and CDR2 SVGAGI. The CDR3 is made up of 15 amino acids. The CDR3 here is CASSTDRASNQPQHF. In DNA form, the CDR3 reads TGTGCCAGCAGTACCGACAGGGCTAGCAATCAGCCCCAGCATTTT.

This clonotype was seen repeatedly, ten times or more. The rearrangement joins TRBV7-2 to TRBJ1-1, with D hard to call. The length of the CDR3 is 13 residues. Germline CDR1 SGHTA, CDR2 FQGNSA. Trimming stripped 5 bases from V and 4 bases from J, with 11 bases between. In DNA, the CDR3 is TGTGCCAGCAGCCCAATTTGGAGCACTGAAGCTTTCTTT. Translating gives CASSPIWSTEAFF.

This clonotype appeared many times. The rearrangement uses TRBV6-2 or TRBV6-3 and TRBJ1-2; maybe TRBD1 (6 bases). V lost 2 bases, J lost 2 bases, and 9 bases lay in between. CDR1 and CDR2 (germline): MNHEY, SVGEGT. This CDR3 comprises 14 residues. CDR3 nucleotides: TGTGCCAGCAGTTACCGCGACAGGAACTATGGCTACACCTTC. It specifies CASSYRDRNYGYTF.

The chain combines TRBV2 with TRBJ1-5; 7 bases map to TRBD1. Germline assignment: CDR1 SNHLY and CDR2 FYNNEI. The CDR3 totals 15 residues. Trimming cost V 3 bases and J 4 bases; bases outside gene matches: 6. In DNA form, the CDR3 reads TGTGCCAGCAGTGACCAAGGGACAGTGAATCAGCCCCAGCATTTT. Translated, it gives CASSDQGTVNQPQHF. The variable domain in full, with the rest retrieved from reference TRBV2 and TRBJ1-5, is EPEVTQTPSHQVTQMGQEVILRCVPISNHLYFYWYRQILGQKVEFLVSFYNNEISEKSEIFDDQFSVERPDGSNFTLKIRSTKLEDSAMYFCASSDQGTVNQPQHFGDGTRLSIL.

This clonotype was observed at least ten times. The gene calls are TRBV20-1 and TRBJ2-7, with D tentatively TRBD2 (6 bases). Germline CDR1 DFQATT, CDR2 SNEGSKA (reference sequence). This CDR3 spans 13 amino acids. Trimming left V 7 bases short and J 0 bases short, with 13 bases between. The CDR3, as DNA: TGCAGTGAAGCTAGCGAGAGCTCCTACGAGCAGTACTTC. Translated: CSEASESSYEQYF.

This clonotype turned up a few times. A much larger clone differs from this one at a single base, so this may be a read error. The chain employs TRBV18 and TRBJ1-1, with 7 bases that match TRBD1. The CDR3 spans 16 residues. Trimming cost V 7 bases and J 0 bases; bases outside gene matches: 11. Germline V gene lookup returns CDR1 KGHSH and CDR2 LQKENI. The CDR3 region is CASLPPTGLMNTEAFF. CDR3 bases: TGTGCCAGCTTACCTCCGACAGGGCTTATGAACACTGAAGCTTTCTTT.

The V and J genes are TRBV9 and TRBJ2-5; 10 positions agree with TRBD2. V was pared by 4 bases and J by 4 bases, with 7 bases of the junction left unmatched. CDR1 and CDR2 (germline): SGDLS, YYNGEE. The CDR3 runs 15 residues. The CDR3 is CASSPRTSGLETQYF. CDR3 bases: TGTGCCAGCAGCCCTCGGACTAGCGGCCTAGAGACCCAGTACTTC.

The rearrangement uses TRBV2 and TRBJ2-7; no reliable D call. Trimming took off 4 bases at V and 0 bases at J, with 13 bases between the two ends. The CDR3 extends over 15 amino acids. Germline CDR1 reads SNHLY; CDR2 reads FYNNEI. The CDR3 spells CASSGYLASSYEQYF. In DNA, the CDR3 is TGTGCCAGCAGTGGATACTTGGCCAGCTCCTACGAGCAGTACTTC.

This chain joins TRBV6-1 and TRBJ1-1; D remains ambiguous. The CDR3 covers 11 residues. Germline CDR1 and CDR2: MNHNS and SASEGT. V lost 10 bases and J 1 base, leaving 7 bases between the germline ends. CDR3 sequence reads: CAISSNTEAFF. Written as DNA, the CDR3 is TGTGCCATCTCGTCGAACACTGAAGCTTTCTTT.

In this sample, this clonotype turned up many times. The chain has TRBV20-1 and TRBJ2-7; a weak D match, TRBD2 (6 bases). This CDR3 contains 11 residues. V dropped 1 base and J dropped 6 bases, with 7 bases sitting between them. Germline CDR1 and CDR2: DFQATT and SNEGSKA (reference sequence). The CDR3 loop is CSARGGVEQYF. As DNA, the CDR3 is TGCAGTGCTAGAGGGGGGGTCGAGCAGTACTTC.

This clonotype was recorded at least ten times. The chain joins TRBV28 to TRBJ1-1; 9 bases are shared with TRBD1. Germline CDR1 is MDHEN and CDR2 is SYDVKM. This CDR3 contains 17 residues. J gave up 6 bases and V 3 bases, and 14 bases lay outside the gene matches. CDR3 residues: CASSLGGLGQGIAEAFF. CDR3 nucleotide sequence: TGTGCCAGCAGTTTGGGGGGTTTGGGACAGGGAATCGCTGAAGCTTTCTTT. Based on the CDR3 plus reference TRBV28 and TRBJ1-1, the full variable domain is DVKVTQSSRYLVKRTGEKVFLECVQDMDHENMFWYRQDPGLGLRLIYFSYDVKMKEKGDIPEGYSVSREKKERFSLILESASTNQTSMYLCASSLGGLGQGIAEAFFGQGTRLTVV.

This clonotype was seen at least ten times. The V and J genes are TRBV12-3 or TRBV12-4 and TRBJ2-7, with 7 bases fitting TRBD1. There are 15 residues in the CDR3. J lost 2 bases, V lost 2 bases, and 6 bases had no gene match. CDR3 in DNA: TGTGCCAGCAGTTTACGGTCCCAGGGGGCCTACGAGCAGTACTTC. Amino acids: CASSLRSQGAYEQYF.

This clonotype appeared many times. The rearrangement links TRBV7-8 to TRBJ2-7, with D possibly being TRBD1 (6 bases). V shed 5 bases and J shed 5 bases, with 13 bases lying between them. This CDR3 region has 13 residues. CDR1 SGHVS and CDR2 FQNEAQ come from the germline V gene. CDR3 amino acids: CASSPRDKNEQYF. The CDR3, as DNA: TGTGCCAGCAGCCCCCGGGACAAAAACGAGCAGTACTTC.

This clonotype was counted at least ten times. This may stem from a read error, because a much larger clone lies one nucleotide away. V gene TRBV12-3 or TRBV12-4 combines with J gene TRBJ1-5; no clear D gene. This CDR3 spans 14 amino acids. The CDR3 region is CASSLEISNRPQHF. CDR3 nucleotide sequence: TGTGCCAGCAGTTTAGAAATTAGCAATCGGCCCCAGCATTTT.

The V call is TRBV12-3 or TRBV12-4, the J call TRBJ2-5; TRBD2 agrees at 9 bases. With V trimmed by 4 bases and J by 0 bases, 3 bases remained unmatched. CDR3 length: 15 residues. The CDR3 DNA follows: TGTGCCAGCAGTTCGCGGGGGGGGTACCAAGAGACCCAGTACTTC. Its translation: CASSSRGGYQETQYF.

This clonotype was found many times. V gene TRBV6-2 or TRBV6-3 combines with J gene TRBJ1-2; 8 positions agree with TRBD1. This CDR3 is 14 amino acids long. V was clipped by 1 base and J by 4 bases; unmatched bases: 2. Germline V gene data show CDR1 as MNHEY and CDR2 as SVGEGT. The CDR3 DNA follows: TGTGCCAGCAGTTACTTCGGGACAGGCTATGGCTACACCTTC. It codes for CASSYFGTGYGYTF.

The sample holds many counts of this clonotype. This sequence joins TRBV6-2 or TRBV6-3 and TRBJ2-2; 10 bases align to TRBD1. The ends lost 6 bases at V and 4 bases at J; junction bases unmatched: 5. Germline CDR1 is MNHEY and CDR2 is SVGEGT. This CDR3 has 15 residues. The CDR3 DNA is TGTGCCAGCAGCCAGGACAGGGGGGTCACCGGGGAGCTGTTTTTT. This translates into CASSQDRGVTGELFF.

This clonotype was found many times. The CDR3 reads CAISAYTPGPQAPYEQYF. Here the CDR3 DNA reads TGTGCCATCAGTGCTTACACTCCGGGCCCTCAGGCCCCCTACGAGCAGTACTTC. The chain couples TRBV10-3 to TRBJ2-7; no reliable D call. The V gene lost 4 bases and the J gene lost 2 bases, with 24 bases spanning the gap. This CDR3 has 18 residues. The germline V gene encodes CDR1 ENHRY and CDR2 SYGVKD.

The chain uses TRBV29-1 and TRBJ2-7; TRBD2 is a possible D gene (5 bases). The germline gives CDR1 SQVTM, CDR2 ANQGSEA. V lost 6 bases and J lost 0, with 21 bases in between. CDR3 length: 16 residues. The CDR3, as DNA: TGCAGCGTCGGGGTATTGGGCGTCGAAACCTCCTACGAGCAGTACTTC. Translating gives CSVGVLGVETSYEQYF.